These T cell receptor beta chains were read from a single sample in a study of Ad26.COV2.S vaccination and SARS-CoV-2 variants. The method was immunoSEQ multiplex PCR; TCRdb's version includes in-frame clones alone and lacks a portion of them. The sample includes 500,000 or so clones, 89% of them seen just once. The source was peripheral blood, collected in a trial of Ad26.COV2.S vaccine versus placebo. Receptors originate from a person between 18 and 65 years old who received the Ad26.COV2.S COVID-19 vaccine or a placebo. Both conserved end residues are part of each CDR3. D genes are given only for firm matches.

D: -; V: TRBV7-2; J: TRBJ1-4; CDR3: CASSLAPGSEKLFF
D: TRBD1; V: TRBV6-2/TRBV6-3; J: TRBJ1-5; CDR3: CASSGQGGNQPQHF
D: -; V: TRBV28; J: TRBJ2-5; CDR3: CASSPQGLGETQYF
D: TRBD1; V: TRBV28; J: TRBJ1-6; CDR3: CASRRTGVGSPLHF
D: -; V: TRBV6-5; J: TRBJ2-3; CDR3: CASARGTSTDTQYF
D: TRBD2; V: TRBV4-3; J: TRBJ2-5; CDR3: CASSPGGMRGQETQYF
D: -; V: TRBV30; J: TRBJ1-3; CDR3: CAWNTGTIFGNTIYF
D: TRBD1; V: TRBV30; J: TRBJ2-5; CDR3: CAWSSPPNRGWETQYF
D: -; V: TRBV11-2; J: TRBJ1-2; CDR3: CASSLDGEVYGYTF
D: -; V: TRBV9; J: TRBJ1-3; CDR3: CASSVDTLSGNTIYF
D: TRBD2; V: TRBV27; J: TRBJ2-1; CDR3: CASSLLAGGLYNEQFF
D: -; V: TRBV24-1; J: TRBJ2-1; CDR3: CATSDPSRGSEQFF
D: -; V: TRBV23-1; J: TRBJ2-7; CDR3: CASSQVRDGSYEQYF
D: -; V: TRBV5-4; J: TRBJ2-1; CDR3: CASSLGSGNEQFF
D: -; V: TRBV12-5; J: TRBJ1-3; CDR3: CASGLEGTGNTIYF
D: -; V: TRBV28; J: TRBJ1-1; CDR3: CASSLVGEGTEAFF
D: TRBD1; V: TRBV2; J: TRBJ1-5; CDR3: CASSQRQGAFGQPQHF
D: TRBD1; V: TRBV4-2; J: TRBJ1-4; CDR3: CASSQGQGATNEKLFF
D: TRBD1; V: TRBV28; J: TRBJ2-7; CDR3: CASRAGTDTYEQYF
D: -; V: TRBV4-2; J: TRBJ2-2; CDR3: CASSHQEGEKAHTGELFF
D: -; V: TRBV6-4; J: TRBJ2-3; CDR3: CASSDSRLGSDTDTQYF
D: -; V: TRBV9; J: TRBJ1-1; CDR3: CASSVGFENTEAFF